This entry lists 14 T cell receptor beta chains sequenced from one sample in a study of T cell responses to AZD1222 COVID-19 vaccine. Generated by immunoSEQ multiplex PCR, the TCRdb table keeps only in-frame clones and is missing some. Of some 130,000 clones in the sample, about 88% were seen once. Sequencing was performed on peripheral blood, taken on day 0 of MenACWY control vaccination. The receptors derive from an adult in good health.

The chain recombines TRBV11-2 with TRBJ2-2; the D is unclear. The V and J ends lost 5 bases and 6 bases respectively, with 1 base between them. The germline V gene has CDR1 SGHAT and CDR2 FQNNGV. The CDR3 has 10 residues. CDR3 residues: CASSPGELFF. The CDR3 nucleotides read TGTGCCAGCAGCCCCGGGGAGCTGTTTTTT. The full variable domain, rest sourced from reference TRBV11-2 and TRBJ2-2, is EAGVAQSPRYKIIEKRQSVAFWCNPISGHATLYWYQQILGQGPKLLIQFQNNGVVDDSQLPKDRFSAERLKGVDSTLKIQPAKLEDSAVYLCASSPGELFFGEGSRLTVL.

This rearrangement joins TRBV10-3 to TRBJ1-1, with D hard to call. The CDR3 sequence is 14 residues long. The V gene lost 2 bases and the J gene lost 7 bases, with 14 bases spanning the gap. The germline CDR1 and CDR2 sequences are ENHRY and SYGVKD. The CDR3 sequence is CAISEPSMKREAFF. The CDR3 nucleotides are TGTGCCATCAGTGAGCCCTCTATGAAACGTGAAGCTTTCTTT.

The chain is built from TRBV29-1 and TRBJ1-2, with D uncertain. CDR1 and CDR2 from the germline V gene are SQVTM and ANQGSEA. This CDR3 region has 12 residues. The V and J ends lost 1 base and 0 bases respectively, with 3 bases between them. This CDR3 reads CSVEAANYGYTF. DNA of the CDR3: TGCAGCGTTGAAGCAGCTAACTATGGCTACACCTTC.

The V and J genes are TRBV2 and TRBJ1-1; 7 bases map to TRBD1. The trim removed 5 bases at V and 0 bases at J, leaving 9 bases unmatched. CDR1 is SNHLY and CDR2 is FYNNEI in the germline V gene. The CDR3 covers 16 residues. CDR3: CASSRGTDRMNTEAFF. Here the CDR3 DNA reads TGTGCCAGCAGTCGGGGGACAGACAGAATGAACACTGAAGCTTTCTTT.

The CDR3 sequence: CASSEMRRSYEQYF. For the CDR3, the DNA is TGTGCCAGCAGTGAAATGAGGCGGTCCTACGAGCAGTACTTC. The V call is TRBV2, the J call TRBJ2-7; D unresolved. The germline V gene encodes CDR1 SNHLY and CDR2 FYNNEI. This CDR3 spans 14 amino acids. Deletions cut 2 bases from V and 1 base from J, with 9 bases between.

The V call is TRBV5-1, the J call TRBJ2-7, with 11 nucleotides matching TRBD1. CDR3 size: 15 residues. V was pared by 4 bases and J by 3 bases, with 6 bases of the junction left unmatched. Germline CDR1 and CDR2: SGHRS and YFSETQ. Written as DNA, the CDR3 is TGCGCCAGCAGCCGGGACAGGGGGAGAGTCTACGAGCAGTACTTC. Residues: CASSRDRGRVYEQYF.

This clone was detected once. The chain carries TRBV3-1 (or the pseudogene TRBV3-2) and TRBJ1-2, with TRBD1 matching over 7 bases. The junction had 13 bases not matched to a gene; V was cut back by 4 bases and J by 5 bases. CDR3 length: 16 amino acids. Per germline, CDR1 LGHDT and CDR2 YNNKEL (reference sequence). CDR3 in amino acids: CASSLRQGVSYYGYTF. CDR3 DNA sequence: TGTGCCAGCAGCCTACGACAGGGTGTTAGTTATTATGGCTACACCTTC.

This chain links TRBV2 with TRBJ2-7; TRBD2 matches at 7 bases. The CDR3 length is 12 residues. Germline V gene data show CDR1 as SNHLY and CDR2 as FYNNEI. Trimming at V came to 8 bases and at J to 4 bases, leaving 5 bases not matched to a gene. This chain's CDR3 is CASETSLYEQYF. For the CDR3, the DNA is TGTGCCAGCGAGACTAGCCTTTACGAGCAGTACTTC.

The chain uses TRBV27 and TRBJ2-3, with TRBD2 matching 7 bases. V lost 3 bases to trimming and J lost 4 bases; unmatched junction nucleotides: 1. CDR1 is MNHEY and CDR2 is SMNVEV in the germline V gene (reference sequence). The CDR3 runs to 13 residues. CDR3 in DNA: TGTGCCAGCAGTTTGGCGGGGGCAGATACGCAGTATTTT. Translating it yields CASSLAGADTQYF.

The genes are TRBV28 and TRBJ2-5; possibly TRBD1 for D (7 bases). V lost 5 bases to trimming and J lost 5 bases, with 18 bases between them. From germline, CDR1 is MDHEN and CDR2 SYDVKM. The CDR3 is 15 residues long. CDR3 protein: CASSGPGGGLETQYF. In DNA form, the CDR3 reads TGTGCCAGCAGTGGACCAGGGGGAGGACTGGAGACCCAGTACTTC.

This chain uses TRBV9 with TRBJ1-6; D is uncertain. V was pared by 3 bases and J by 7 bases, with 14 bases between. CDR1 SGDLS and CDR2 YYNGEE come from the germline V gene. This CDR3 is built from 15 residues. The CDR3 region has the DNA TGTGCCAGCAGCGATGGGTTCCAGATCAATTCACCCCTCCACTTT. Residues: CASSDGFQINSPLHF. Filled out from reference TRBV9 and TRBJ1-6, the complete variable domain reads DSGVTQTPKHLITATGQRVTLRCSPRSGDLSVYWYQQSLDQGLQFLIQYYNGEERAKGNILERFSAQQFPDLHSELNLSSLELGDSALYFCASSDGFQINSPLHFGNGTRLTVT.

This sequence joins TRBV5-6 and TRBJ2-7, with D possibly matching TRBD1 (6 bases). The germline V gene encodes CDR1 SGHDT and CDR2 YYEEEE. The germline V and J ends were trimmed by 4 bases and 1 base, with 9 bases remaining between them. The CDR3 covers 13 residues. The CDR3 nucleotides are TGTGCCAGCAGCAAGCAGGGGTCCTACGAGCAGTACTTC. As protein: CASSKQGSYEQYF.

This sequence joins TRBV3-1 (or the pseudogene TRBV3-2) and TRBJ2-7; no clear D. The CDR3 totals 11 residues. V was clipped by 4 bases and J by 4 bases, with 5 bases between them. CDR1 is LGHDT and CDR2 is YNNKEL in the germline V gene (reference sequence). CDR3 nucleotides: TGTGCCAGCAGCCGGCTGTACGAGCAGTACTTC. It specifies CASSRLYEQYF.

This sequence joins TRBV10-2 and TRBJ2-1; the D gene is possibly TRBD2 (6 bases). Looked up from germline, CDR1 is WSHSY and CDR2 is SAAADI. Trimming took off 6 bases at V and 11 bases at J, with 17 bases between the two ends. The CDR3 has 13 residues. This chain's CDR3 is CASSERPGVQQFF. CDR3 nucleotides: TGCGCCAGCAGCGAGAGGCCGGGAGTGCAGCAGTTCTTC.